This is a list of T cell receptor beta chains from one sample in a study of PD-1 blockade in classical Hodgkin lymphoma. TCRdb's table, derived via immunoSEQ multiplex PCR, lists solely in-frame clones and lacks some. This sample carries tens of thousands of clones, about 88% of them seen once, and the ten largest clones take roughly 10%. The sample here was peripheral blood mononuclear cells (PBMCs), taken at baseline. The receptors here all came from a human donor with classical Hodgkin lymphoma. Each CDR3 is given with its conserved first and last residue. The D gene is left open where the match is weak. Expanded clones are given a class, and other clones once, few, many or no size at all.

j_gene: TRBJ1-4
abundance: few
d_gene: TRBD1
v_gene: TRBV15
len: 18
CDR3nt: TGTGCCACCAGCAGAGATAGAGGGACAGGGTCAACTAATGAAAAACTGTTTTTT
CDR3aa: CATSRDRGTGSTNEKLFF

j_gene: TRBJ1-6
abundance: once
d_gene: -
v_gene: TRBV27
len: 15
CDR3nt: TGTGCCAGCAGTTTATGGGCGACGCCGGGTTCACCCCTCCACTTT
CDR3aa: CASSLWATPGSPLHF

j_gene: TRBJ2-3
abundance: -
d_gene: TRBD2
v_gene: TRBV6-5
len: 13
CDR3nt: TGTGCCAGCCAGGGGCCACTAGCGGGAGTTCGGTATTTT
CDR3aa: CASQGPLAGVRYF

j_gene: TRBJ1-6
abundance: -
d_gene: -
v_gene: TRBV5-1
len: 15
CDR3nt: TGCGCCAGCAGCTTGGTTAGGGGGGGGAATTCACCCCTCCACTTT
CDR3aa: CASSLVRGGNSPLHF

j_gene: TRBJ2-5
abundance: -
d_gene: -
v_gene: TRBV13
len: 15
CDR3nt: TGTGCCAGCAGCTTAGTGGCTAGCCGGGGGGAGACCCAGTACTTC
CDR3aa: CASSLVASRGETQYF

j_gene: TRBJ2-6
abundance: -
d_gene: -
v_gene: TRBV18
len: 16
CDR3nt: TGTGCCAGCTCACCGGTCAAGAGCTCTGGGGCCAACGTCCTGACTTTC
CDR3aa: CASSPVKSSGANVLTF

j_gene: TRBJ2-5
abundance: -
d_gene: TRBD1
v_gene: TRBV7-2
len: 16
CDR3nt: TGTGCCAGCACCCAGACCGTGGGATTCGCAGGGGGGACCCAGTACTTC
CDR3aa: CASTQTVGFAGGTQYF

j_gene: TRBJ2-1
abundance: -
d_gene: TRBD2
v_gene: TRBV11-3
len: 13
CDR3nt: TGTGCCAGCAGCGGCGGACGGGGGGGTGAGCAGTTCTTC
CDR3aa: CASSGGRGGEQFF

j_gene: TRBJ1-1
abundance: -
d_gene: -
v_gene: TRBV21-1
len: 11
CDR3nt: TGTGCCAGCAGCATTGGGGCTGAAGCTTTCTTT
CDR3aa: CASSIGAEAFF

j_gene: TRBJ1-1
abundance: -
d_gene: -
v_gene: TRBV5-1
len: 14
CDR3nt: TGCGCCAGCAGCTTGGAGTGGGGTACCACTGAAGCTTTCTTT
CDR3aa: CASSLEWGTTEAFF

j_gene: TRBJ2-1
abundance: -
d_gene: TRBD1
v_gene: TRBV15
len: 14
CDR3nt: TGTGCCACTATGGACAGGCGTACCCACAATGAGCAGTTCTTC
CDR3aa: CATMDRRTHNEQFF

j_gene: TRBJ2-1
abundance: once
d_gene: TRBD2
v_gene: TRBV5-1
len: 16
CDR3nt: TGCGCCAGCAGCTTGGTGACTAGCGGGAGGGTGAATGAGCAGTTCTTC
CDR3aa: CASSLVTSGRVNEQFF

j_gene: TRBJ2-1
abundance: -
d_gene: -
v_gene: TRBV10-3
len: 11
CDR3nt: TGTGCCATCAGTGGAGGAGGGGAGCAGTTCTTC
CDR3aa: CAISGGGEQFF

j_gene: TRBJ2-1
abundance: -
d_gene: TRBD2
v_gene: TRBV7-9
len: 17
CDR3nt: TGTGCCAGCAGTGGTAGCGGGGGGGAAGGGTCCTACAATGAGCAGTTCTTC
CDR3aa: CASSGSGGEGSYNEQFF

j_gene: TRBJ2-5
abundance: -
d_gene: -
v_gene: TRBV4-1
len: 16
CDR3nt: TGCGCCAGCAGCCAAGAGGGATCGCTACGAAGCGAGACCCAGTACTTC
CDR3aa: CASSQEGSLRSETQYF

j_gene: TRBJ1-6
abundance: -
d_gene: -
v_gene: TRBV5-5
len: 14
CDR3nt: TGTGCCAGCAGCTTGGCAGATAACAATTCACCCCTCCACTTT
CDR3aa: CASSLADNNSPLHF

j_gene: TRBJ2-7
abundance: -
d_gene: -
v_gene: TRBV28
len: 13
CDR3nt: TGTGCCAGCAGGACAGTCCCCCCCTACGAGCAGTACTTC
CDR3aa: CASRTVPPYEQYF

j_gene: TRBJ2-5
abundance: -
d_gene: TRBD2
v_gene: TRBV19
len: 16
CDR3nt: TGTGCCAGTAGTATAGGGGGCAGCGGGGTACAAGAGACCCAGTACTTC
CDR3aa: CASSIGGSGVQETQYF

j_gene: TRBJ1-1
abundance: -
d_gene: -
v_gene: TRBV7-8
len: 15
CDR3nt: TGTGCCAGCAGCTCAGGGACATCCAAGGGCACTGAAGCTTTCTTT
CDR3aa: CASSSGTSKGTEAFF

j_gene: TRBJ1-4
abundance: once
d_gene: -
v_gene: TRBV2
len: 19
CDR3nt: TGTGCCAGCAGGGTACAGATAACCAAGCCCCAGCCAACTAATGAAAAACTGTTTTTT
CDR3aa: CASRVQITKPQPTNEKLFF

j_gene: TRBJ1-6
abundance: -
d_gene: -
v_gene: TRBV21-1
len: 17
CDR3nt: TGTGCCAGCAGCCCTCGCCGGACCCTAAAAGGTGAGGGCACCCTCCACTTT
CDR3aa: CASSPRRTLKGEGTLHF

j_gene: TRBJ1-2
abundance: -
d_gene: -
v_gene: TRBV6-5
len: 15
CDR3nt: TGTGCCAGCGTGGGGATCAAGGGGCGAAACTATGGCTACACCTTC
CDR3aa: CASVGIKGRNYGYTF

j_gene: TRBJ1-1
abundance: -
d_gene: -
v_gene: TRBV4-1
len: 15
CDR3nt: TGCGCCAGCAGCCAACCGAGGTACAGGGCCGATGAAGCTTTCTTT
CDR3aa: CASSQPRYRADEAFF

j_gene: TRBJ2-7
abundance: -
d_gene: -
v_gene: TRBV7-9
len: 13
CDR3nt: TGTGCCAGCGGCCCCGGACTGGGTTACGAGCAGTACTTC
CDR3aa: CASGPGLGYEQYF

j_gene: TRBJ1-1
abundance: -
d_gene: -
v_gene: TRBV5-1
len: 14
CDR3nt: TGCGCCAGCAGCTGGGGACCCGGAGGGTCTGAAGCTTTCTTT
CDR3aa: CASSWGPGGSEAFF

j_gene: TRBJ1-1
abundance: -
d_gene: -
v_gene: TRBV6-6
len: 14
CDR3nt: TGTGCCAGCAGAGATATTGACAGGATAGTAAGAGCTTTCTTT
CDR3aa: CASRDIDRIVRAFF

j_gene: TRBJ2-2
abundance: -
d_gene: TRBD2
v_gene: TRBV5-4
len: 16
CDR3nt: TGTGCCAGCAGCTTGGTCGGGACTAGCGGAGCTGGGGAGCTGTTTTTT
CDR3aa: CASSLVGTSGAGELFF

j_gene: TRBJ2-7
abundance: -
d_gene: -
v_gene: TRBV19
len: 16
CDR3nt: TGTGCCAGTAGTATATCGGGGGGCGTTTTATCTTACGAGCAGTACTTC
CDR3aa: CASSISGGVLSYEQYF

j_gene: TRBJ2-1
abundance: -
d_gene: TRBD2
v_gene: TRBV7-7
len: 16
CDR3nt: TGTGCTAGCAGCTCGAGTCTAGCGGGGAGCTACAATGAGCAGTTCTTC
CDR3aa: CASSSSLAGSYNEQFF

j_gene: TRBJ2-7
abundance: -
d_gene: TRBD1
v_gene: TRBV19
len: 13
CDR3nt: TGTGCCAGTACAGGGACAGGACACTACGAGCAGTACTTC
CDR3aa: CASTGTGHYEQYF

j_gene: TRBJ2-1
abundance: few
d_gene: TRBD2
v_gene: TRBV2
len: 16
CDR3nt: TGTGCCAGCGGCTATTGGGCAAGCGGGGGTGACAATGAGCAGTTCTTC
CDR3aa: CASGYWASGGDNEQFF

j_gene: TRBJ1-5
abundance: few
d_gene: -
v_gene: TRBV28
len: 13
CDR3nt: TGTGCCAGCACCGGGACAAGCAATCAGCCCCAGCATTTT
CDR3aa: CASTGTSNQPQHF

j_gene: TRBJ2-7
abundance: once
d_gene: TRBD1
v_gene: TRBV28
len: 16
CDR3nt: TGTGCCAGCAGTTTACAGGGGGCAGGGGTCTCCTACGAGCAGTACTTC
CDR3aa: CASSLQGAGVSYEQYF

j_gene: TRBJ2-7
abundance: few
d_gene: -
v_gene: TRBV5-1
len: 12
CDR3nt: TGCGCCAGCAGCCCAGACGGTTACGAGCAGTACTTC
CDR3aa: CASSPDGYEQYF

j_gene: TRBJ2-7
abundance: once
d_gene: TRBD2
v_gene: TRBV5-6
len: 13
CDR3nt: TGTGCCAGCAGCTTGCGGGAGGGCCACGAGCAGTACTTC
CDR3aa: CASSLREGHEQYF

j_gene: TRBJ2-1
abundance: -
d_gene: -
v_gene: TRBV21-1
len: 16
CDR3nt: TGTGCCAGCAGACCCAGGGGGCGTTCTCGGTACAATGAGCAGTTCTTC
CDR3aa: CASRPRGRSRYNEQFF

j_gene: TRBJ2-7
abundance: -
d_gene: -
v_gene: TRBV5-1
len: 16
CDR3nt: TGCGCCAGCAGCCACACCGCGACAGGAATTACCTACGAGCAGTACTTC
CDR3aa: CASSHTATGITYEQYF

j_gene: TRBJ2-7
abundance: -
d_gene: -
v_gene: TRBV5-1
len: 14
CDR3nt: TGCGCCAGCAGCCCGGACAGCCTCTCCTACGAGCAGTACTTC
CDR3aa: CASSPDSLSYEQYF

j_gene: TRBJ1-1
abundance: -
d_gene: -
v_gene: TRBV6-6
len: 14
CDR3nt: TGTGCCAGCAGTTACTTCGCGGCCACCAGAGGAGCTTTCTTT
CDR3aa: CASSYFAATRGAFF

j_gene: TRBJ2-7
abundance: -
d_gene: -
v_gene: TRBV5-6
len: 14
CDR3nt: TGTGCCAGCAGCCCGGGACCCCAGGAGTACGAGCAGTACTTC
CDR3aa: CASSPGPQEYEQYF

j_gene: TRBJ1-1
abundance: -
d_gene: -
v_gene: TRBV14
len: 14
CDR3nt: TGTGCCAGCAGCCAAGAAACAGGGCGGAGTGAAGCTTTCTTT
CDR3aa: CASSQETGRSEAFF

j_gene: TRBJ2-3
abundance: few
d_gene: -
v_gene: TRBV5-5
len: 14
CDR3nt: TGTGCCAGCAGCTTGCCCGGGGGCACAGATACGCAGTATTTT
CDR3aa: CASSLPGGTDTQYF

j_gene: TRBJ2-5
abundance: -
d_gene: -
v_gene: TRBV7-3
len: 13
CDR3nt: TGTGCCAGCAGCACCGCGGGTGGGGAGACCCAGTACTTC
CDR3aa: CASSTAGGETQYF

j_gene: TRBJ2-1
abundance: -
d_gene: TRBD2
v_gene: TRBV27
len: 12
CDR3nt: TGTGCCAGGGGACTAGCGTACAATGAGCAGTTCTTC
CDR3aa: CARGLAYNEQFF

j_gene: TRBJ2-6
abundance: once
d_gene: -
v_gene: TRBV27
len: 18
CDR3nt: TGTGCCAGCAGTTTATCAGGCAGGGGCCTTGCTGGGGCCAACGTCCTGACTTTC
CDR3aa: CASSLSGRGLAGANVLTF

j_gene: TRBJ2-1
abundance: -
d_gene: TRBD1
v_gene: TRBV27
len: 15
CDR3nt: TGTGCCAGCAGTTTTCCCGGGACAGGGGCCAATGAGCAGTTCTTC
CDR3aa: CASSFPGTGANEQFF

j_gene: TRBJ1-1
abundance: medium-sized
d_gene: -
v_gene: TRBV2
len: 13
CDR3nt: TGTGCCAGCAACCCGGCTGCGAGAACTGAAGCTTTCTTT
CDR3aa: CASNPAARTEAFF

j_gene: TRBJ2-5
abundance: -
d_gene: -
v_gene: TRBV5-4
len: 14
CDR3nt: TGTGCCAGCAGCTCCAGACAGATTCAAGAGACCCAGTACTTC
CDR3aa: CASSSRQIQETQYF

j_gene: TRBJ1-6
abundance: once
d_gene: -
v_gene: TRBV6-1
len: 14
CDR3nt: TGTGCCAGCACCGTGCGGGGGGATAATTCACCCCTCCACTTT
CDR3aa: CASTVRGDNSPLHF

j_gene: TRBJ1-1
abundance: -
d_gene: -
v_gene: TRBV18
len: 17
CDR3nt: TGTGCCAGCTCACCAGTTGGCGCACGGACCTCTCACACTGAAGCTTTCTTT
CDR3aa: CASSPVGARTSHTEAFF

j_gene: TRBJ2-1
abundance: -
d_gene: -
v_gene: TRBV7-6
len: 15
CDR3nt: TGTGCCAGCAGATGTCACGGATGCCTTTACAATGAGCAGTTCTTC
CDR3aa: CASRCHGCLYNEQFF

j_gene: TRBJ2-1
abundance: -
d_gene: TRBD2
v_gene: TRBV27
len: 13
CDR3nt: TGTGCCAGCTCCCGACTAGCGGGGGGTGAGCAGTTCTTC
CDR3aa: CASSRLAGGEQFF

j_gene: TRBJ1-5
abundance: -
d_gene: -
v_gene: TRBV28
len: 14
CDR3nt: TGTGCCAGCAGTTGGGTCGGGGGGGATCAGCCCCAGCATTTT
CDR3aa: CASSWVGGDQPQHF

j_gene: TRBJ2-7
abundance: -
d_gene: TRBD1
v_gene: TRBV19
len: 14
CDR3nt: TGTGCCAGTAGTATAACTTACAGGGGGTACGAGCAGTACTTC
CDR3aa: CASSITYRGYEQYF